Ten or more counts support the clone carrying this T cell receptor beta chain. Its antigen is not identified. These data originate in a study of blood T cells in healthy people across ages. The CDR3 is made up of 16 amino acids. Looked up from germline, CDR1 is MNHEY and CDR2 is SMNVEV (reference sequence). With V trimmed by 5 bases and J by 2 bases, 6 bases remained unmatched. The study's findings and limits: Long-lived donors exceeded aged donors in naive CD4+ cells and diversity.

Sample-barcoded 5' priming and a J-beta primer mix drove a second PCR of roughly 7 to 11 cycles. A single record per CDR3 protein comes from TCRdb applying MiXCR to the 5' RACE reads. The sample records some 930,000 distinct CDR3 sequences, roughly 28% being singletons. The sample also formed part of further work on T cells of mothers and their children.

This clonotype originated in a woman aged 40 to 50 in good health. The source material was blood. The V call is TRBV27, the J call TRBJ2-1; 10 bases are shared with TRBD1. The CDR3 loop reads CASSTRDRGTYNEQFF. DNA of the CDR3: TGTGCCAGCAGTACCCGGGACAGGGGTACCTACAATGAGCAGTTCTTC.